This T cell receptor (beta chain) is from a study of blood T cell repertoires in COVID-19. The junction had 4 bases not matched to a gene; V was cut back by 5 bases and J by 3 bases. The germline CDR1 and CDR2 sequences are SGHTA and FQGNSA. The CDR3 runs 14 residues. The table came from immunoSEQ multiplex PCR; TCRdb's copy has only in-frame clones and leaves some out. In the table there are about 140,000 clones, approximately 85% of which are singletons. The V gene is TRBV7-2, the J gene TRBJ2-3; 8 bases are shared with TRBD2. Sequencing input: PBMCs or T cells enriched from blood (not recorded which). The TCR was taken from a woman between 50 and 59 years old with acute COVID-19. The CDR3 DNA sequence: TGTGCCAGCAGCCCAGGACTAGCAACAGATACGCAGTATTTT. Translation gives CASSPGLATDTQYF.